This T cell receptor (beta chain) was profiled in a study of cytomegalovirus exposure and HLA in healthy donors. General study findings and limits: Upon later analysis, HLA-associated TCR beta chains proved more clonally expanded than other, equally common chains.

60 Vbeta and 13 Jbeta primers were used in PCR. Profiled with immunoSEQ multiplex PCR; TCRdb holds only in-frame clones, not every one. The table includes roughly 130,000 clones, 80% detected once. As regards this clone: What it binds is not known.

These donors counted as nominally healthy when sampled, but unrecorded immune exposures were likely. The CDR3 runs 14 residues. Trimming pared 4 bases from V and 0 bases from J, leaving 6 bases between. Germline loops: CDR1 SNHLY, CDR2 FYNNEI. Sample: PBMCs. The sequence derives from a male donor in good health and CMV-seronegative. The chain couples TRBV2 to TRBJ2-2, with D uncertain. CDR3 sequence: CASSVWPNTGELFF. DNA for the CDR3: TGTGCCAGCAGTGTATGGCCGAACACCGGGGAGCTGTTTTTT.